What follows is one T cell receptor beta chain and its context. Its antigen is as yet unknown. This sample is part of a study of post-analysis software for immune sequencing data. Across the study: Several disease courses (relapsing-remitting, secondary progressive and progressive-relapsing) of multiple sclerosis were included. Study-wide findings and caveats: Normalized Chao1 diversity was significantly lower in multiple sclerosis patients than in controls. F measure showed strong co-clustering of same-batch samples.

Included in the TCR beta cDNA libraries were unique molecular identifiers. When about 0.9 to 11 million T cells were used, they gave around 500,000 cDNA molecules. TCRdb reprocessed the PCR reads with MiXCR, giving one entry per CDR3 protein. The sample lists roughly 700,000 distinct CDR3 sequences, 25% to 30% occurring once. The sequenced material came from blood. The clonotype was recovered from a girl under 18 with multiple sclerosis.

The CDR3 is CASSVHGGWANEKLFF. The CDR3 DNA reads TGTGCCAGCAGTGTCCATGGGGGCTGGGCTAATGAAAAACTGTTTTTT. The rearrangement links TRBV6-6 to TRBJ1-4, with D possibly being TRBD1 (6 bases). V was clipped by 5 bases and J by 3 bases, with 16 bases between them. The CDR3 extends over 16 amino acids. CDR1 is MNHNY and CDR2 is SVGAGI in the germline V gene (reference sequence).